Below, 26 T cell receptor beta chains from the same sample are listed, as sequenced in a study of blood T cell repertoires in COVID-19. Profiling relied on immunoSEQ multiplex PCR, and the TCRdb table lists in-frame clones only, not all of them. The sample lists approximately 210,000 clones, around 82% occurring once. The sample was PBMCs or T cells enriched from blood (not recorded which). The receptors were sampled from a man aged 30-40 years with acute COVID-19.

V usage is TRBV2 and J usage is TRBJ1-1; D is perhaps TRBD1 (5 bases). The ends were cut back, 6 bases at V and 5 bases at J, with 10 bases in the middle. The CDR3 consists of 12 residues. The germline gives CDR1 SNHLY, CDR2 FYNNEI. The CDR3 DNA reads TGTGCCAGCAGGCGGGGGGGGACTGAAGCTTTCTTT. Residues: CASRRGGTEAFF.

V and J are TRBV5-4 and TRBJ2-7; possibly TRBD2 for D (6 bases). CDR1 SGHNT and CDR2 YYREEE come from the germline V gene (reference sequence). Trimming took 0 bases from V and 4 from J, leaving 11 bases between them. This CDR3 spans 14 amino acids. The CDR3 reads CASSLEPGGYEQYF. The CDR3 coding sequence is TGTGCCAGCAGCTTGGAACCCGGAGGGTACGAGCAGTACTTC.

For the CDR3, the DNA is TGCGCCAGCAGCTTACAGGACAGTTACAATGAGCAGTTCTTC. Translated, it gives CASSLQDSYNEQFF. The chain carries TRBV5-1 and TRBJ2-1; D might be TRBD1 (6 bases). Germline lookup yields CDR1 SGHRS and CDR2 YFSETQ. Trimming removed 2 bases from V and 4 bases from J, with 10 bases in between. The CDR3 runs 14 residues. Filled out from reference TRBV5-1 and TRBJ2-1, the complete variable domain reads KAGVTQTPRYLIKTRGQQVTLSCSPISGHRSVSWYQQTPGQGLQFLFEYFSETQRNKGNFPGRFSGRQFSNSRSEMNVSTLELGDSALYLCASSLQDSYNEQFFGPGTRLTVL.

This clone came up a few times. The V gene is TRBV9, the J gene TRBJ1-5, with 8 bases fitting TRBD1. Germline V CDR1 and CDR2: SGDLS, YYNGEE. V shed 1 base and J 2 bases; nucleotides not matched to a gene: 2. This CDR3 is 15 amino acids long. CDR3 DNA: TGTGCCAGCAGCGTATCAGGGGGCGGCAATCAGCCCCAGCATTTT. It yields the protein CASSVSGGGNQPQHF.

J is TRBJ1-6 and V is TRBV7-2; D is possibly TRBD1 (5 bases). This CDR3 contains 19 residues. Trimming left V 3 bases short and J 6 bases short, with 24 bases between. Looked up from germline, CDR1 is SGHTA and CDR2 is FQGNSA. In nucleotides, the CDR3 is TGTGCCAGCAGCTTTGCGGCAGGGCCCGCGCTATCTATTAATTCACCCCTCCACTTT. The encoded protein is CASSFAAGPALSINSPLHF.

The rearrangement uses TRBV11-2 and TRBJ1-2, with 8 nucleotides matching TRBD1. The germline V gene encodes CDR1 SGHAT and CDR2 FQNNGV. V lost 4 bases to trimming and J lost 5 bases; unmatched junction nucleotides: 9. The CDR3 consists of 15 residues. CDR3 region: CASSSIGQGPYGYTF. For the CDR3, the DNA is TGTGCCAGCAGCTCAATTGGACAGGGCCCTTATGGCTACACCTTC.

This clone has more than one count but fewer than ten. This chain joins TRBV10-3 and TRBJ1-2; D is ambiguous. The CDR3 is 15 amino acids. The V end lost 0 bases, the J end lost 4 bases, and 12 bases lay between the germline ends. Per germline, CDR1 ENHRY and CDR2 SYGVKD. CDR3 sequence: CAISESEQLLYGYTF. In DNA form, the CDR3 reads TGTGCCATCAGTGAGTCGGAACAGCTACTCTATGGCTACACCTTC.

The chain links TRBV6-5 to TRBJ1-1; D gene uncertain. CDR1 and CDR2 from the germline V gene are MNHEY and SVGAGI. The CDR3 covers 13 residues. The V gene lost 4 bases and the J gene lost 1 base, with 7 bases spanning the gap. CDR3 sequence (DNA): TGTGCCAGCAGTTTCCCCGGGAACACTGAAGCTTTCTTT. Encoded protein: CASSFPGNTEAFF.

The genes are TRBV12-3 or TRBV12-4 and TRBJ1-6; no clear D. The CDR3 is 13 amino acids. The ends were cut back, 6 bases at V and 11 bases at J, with 14 bases in the middle. In DNA form, the CDR3 reads TGTGCCAGCAGCCCGAGGGTCGGGGCACCCCTCCACTTT. Amino acid sequence: CASSPRVGAPLHF.

V gene TRBV29-1 combines with J gene TRBJ2-7, with D maybe TRBD2 (6 bases). CDR1 and CDR2 from the germline V gene are SQVTM and ANQGSEA. The CDR3 has 12 residues. The V end lost 7 bases, the J end lost 5 bases, and 15 bases lay between the germline ends. The DNA of the CDR3 is TGCAGCGGCGGGATATATAAGAACGAGCAGTACTTC. Amino acid sequence: CSGGIYKNEQYF.

The V and J genes are TRBV11-2 and TRBJ2-2; TRBD2 agrees at 15 bases. Germline CDR1 and CDR2: SGHAT and FQNNGV. With 5 bases clipped from V and 6 bases from J, the junction kept 7 bases outside the gene matches. The CDR3 runs 17 residues. This CDR3 reads CASSLGLAGGLPGELFF. The CDR3 bases are TGTGCCAGCAGCCTCGGACTAGCGGGGGGGCTTCCCGGGGAGCTGTTTTTT.

V and J are TRBV5-4 and TRBJ1-5, with 8 bases aligning to TRBD1. The CDR3 length is 15 residues. J lost 6 bases, V lost 4 bases, and 9 bases had no gene match. Germline CDR1 SGHNT, CDR2 YYREEE (reference sequence). The CDR3 bases are TGTGCCAGCAGCACGGACAGGGAAGTAGGTCAGCCCCAGCATTTT. It yields the protein CASSTDREVGQPQHF.

The rearrangement uses TRBV6-5 and TRBJ2-2; D perhaps matches TRBD1 (5 bases). The CDR3 sequence is 15 residues long. With 6 bases removed from V and 0 bases from J, the gap between germline ends came to 11 bases. Germline CDR1 MNHEY, CDR2 SVGAGI. For the CDR3, the DNA is TGTGCCAGCAGCCCAGGACACCCGAACACCGGGGAGCTGTTTTTT. As protein: CASSPGHPNTGELFF.

This chain links TRBV28 with TRBJ2-1; D is perhaps TRBD2 (6 bases). The CDR3 covers 16 residues. V was shortened by 6 bases and J by 3 bases, with 18 bases between the two germline ends. The germline V gene encodes CDR1 MDHEN and CDR2 SYDVKM. The CDR3 here is CASSLPTGGNYNEQFF. The CDR3 DNA reads TGTGCCAGCAGCCTGCCCACGGGCGGGAACTACAATGAGCAGTTCTTC.

Worth noting for this clone: One junction end disagrees with the germline gene, perhaps due to a read error. This chain uses TRBV12-3 or TRBV12-4 with TRBJ2-7; D perhaps matches TRBD2 (5 bases). This CDR3 spans 13 amino acids. CDR3 in amino acids: CASSWRPNDGGHF. The CDR3 nucleotides are TGTGCCAGCAGTTGGAGGCCTAATGACGGCGGGCACTTC.

The chain joins TRBV5-1 to TRBJ1-1; a possible D gene is TRBD1 (6 bases). The CDR3 length is 15 residues. Germline-derived CDR1 and CDR2 are SGHRS and YFSETQ. The ends were cut back, 4 bases at V and 0 bases at J, with 13 bases in the middle. In DNA form, the CDR3 reads TGCGCCAGCAGCCCGGCGGGGGGCTTGAACACTGAAGCTTTCTTT. Protein: CASSPAGGLNTEAFF.

The chain links TRBV5-1 to TRBJ2-1; 7 nucleotides align to TRBD1. The CDR3 is 14 amino acids. CDR1 is SGHRS, CDR2 YFSETQ, per germline. V dropped 5 bases and J dropped 4; count of bases not matched to a gene: 6. CDR3 nucleotides: TGCGCCAGCAGGTCCGGGACAGATTACAATGAGCAGTTCTTC. Protein sequence: CASRSGTDYNEQFF.

The chain is built from TRBV12-3 or TRBV12-4 and TRBJ1-1, with D hard to call. With 6 bases removed from V and 1 base from J, the gap between germline ends came to 9 bases. CDR3 length: 13 amino acids. CDR3 coding DNA: TGTGCCAGCAGGGACTTGTGGAACACTGAAGCTTTCTTT. This gives the protein CASRDLWNTEAFF.

The chain has TRBV6-5 and TRBJ2-7, with 9 nucleotides matching TRBD1. The CDR3 spans 13 residues. The ends lost 6 bases at V and 3 bases at J; junction bases unmatched: 3. Germline V gene sequence: CDR1 MNHEY, CDR2 SVGAGI. This chain's CDR3 is CASRRTGVYEQYF. CDR3 nucleotide sequence: TGTGCCAGCAGGCGGACAGGGGTCTACGAGCAGTACTTC.

The rearrangement links TRBV14 to TRBJ2-1, with D possibly TRBD2 on 6 matching bases. CDR1 is SGHDN and CDR2 is FVKESK in the germline V gene. The CDR3 has 13 residues. The V end lost 1 base, the J end lost 9 bases, and 10 bases lay between the germline ends. The CDR3 DNA reads as TGTGCCAGCAGCCAAGTTTTGGGAGGTGAGCAGTTCTTC. As protein: CASSQVLGGEQFF. Based on the CDR3 plus reference TRBV14 and TRBJ2-1, the full variable domain is EAGVTQFPSHSVIEKGQTVTLRCDPISGHDNLYWYRRVMGKEIKFLLHFVKESKQDESGMPNNRFLAERTGGTYSTLKVQPAELEDSGVYFCASSQVLGGEQFFGPGTRLTVL.

The V call is TRBV23-1, the J call TRBJ2-5, with D unclear. TRBV23-1 is an open reading frame whose function is uncertain. This CDR3 is 11 amino acids long. V was cut by 4 bases and J by 3 bases, with 3 bases left in between. DNA for the CDR3: TGCGCCAGCAGTCTCGAAGAGACCCAGTACTTC. Translated, it gives CASSLEETQYF.

This clone appeared a single time. The genes are TRBV5-1 and TRBJ2-3; 8 bases are a match to TRBD2. With V trimmed by 2 bases and J by 0 bases, 2 bases remained unmatched. Germline lookup yields CDR1 SGHRS and CDR2 YFSETQ. CDR3 size: 15 residues. In nucleotides, the CDR3 is TGCGCCAGCAGCTTTTCGGGGGGGAGCACAGATACGCAGTATTTT. Translating it yields CASSFSGGSTDTQYF.

This clone has a single count. This rearrangement joins TRBV21-1 to TRBJ1-1; TRBD1, the D gene given by the table, was not confirmed from the DNA. TRBV21-1 represents a pseudogene. This CDR3 is 17 amino acids long. The CDR3 is CASSVQGLGERDTEAFF. The DNA for the CDR3 is TGTGCCAGCAGCGTACAGGGGCTGGGCGAGAGGGACACTGAAGCTTTCTTT.

This chain joins TRBV5-6 and TRBJ2-5; D not resolved. Germline V gene lookup returns CDR1 SGHDT and CDR2 YYEEEE. The V end lost 1 base, the J end lost 4 bases, and 5 bases lay between the germline ends. This CDR3 has 12 residues. Here the CDR3 DNA reads TGTGCCAGCAGCTTGACAACAGAGACCCAGTACTTC. Translating it yields CASSLTTETQYF. The full variable domain, with the rest looked up from reference TRBV5-6 and TRBJ2-5, is DAGVTQSPTHLIKTRGQQVTLRCSPKSGHDTVSWYQQALGQGPQFIFQYYEEEERQRGNFPDRFSGHQFPNYSSELNVNALLLGDSALYLCASSLTTETQYFGPGTRLLVL.

The chain employs TRBV12-3 or TRBV12-4 and TRBJ1-2, with a tentative D call TRBD1 (6 bases). This CDR3 spans 13 amino acids. The V and J ends lost 2 bases and 6 bases respectively, with 10 bases between them. CDR3 protein: CASSLSGEHGYTF. The CDR3 DNA sequence: TGTGCCAGCAGTTTATCAGGGGAGCATGGCTACACCTTC.

The chain links TRBV2 to TRBJ1-6; 10 positions agree with TRBD1. The trim removed 4 bases at V and 10 bases at J, leaving 10 bases unmatched. Germline assignment: CDR1 SNHLY and CDR2 FYNNEI. CDR3 length equals 16 residues. CDR3 residues: CASSGGQGSFRSPLHF. CDR3 sequence (DNA): TGTGCCAGCAGTGGGGGACAGGGGAGTTTTAGGTCACCCCTCCACTTT.